These 12 T cell receptor beta chains share one sample of origin, sequenced in a study of T-cell reconstitution after alpha-beta-depleted transplantation in children. Researchers prepared the TCRbeta library using unique molecular identifiers, the study reports. TCRdb re-derived calls from the PCR reads in MiXCR, one entry per CDR3 protein. Found here are hundreds of thousands of distinct CDR3 sequences, 15% to 20% of them singletons; the top ten hold approximately 1%. Here the sequenced sample was PBMCs from the stem cell graft donor, taken from the stem cell graft. Every receptor here comes from a human donor who donated a stem cell graft to a child with acute myeloid leukemia.

This clonotype was seen once. This sequence joins TRBV20-1 and TRBJ2-5, with no clear D. The V end lost 6 bases, the J end lost 5 bases, and 19 bases lay between the germline ends. CDR1 and CDR2 from the germline V gene are DFQATT and SNEGSKA (reference sequence). The CDR3 covers 14 residues. CDR3 sequence: CSASPGLNRETQYF. CDR3 DNA sequence: TGCAGTGCCTCCCCTGGTCTTAACCGGGAGACCCAGTACTTC.

The table lists this clonotype with many counts. The chain combines TRBV20-1 with TRBJ1-2; weak D call: TRBD1 (5 bases). V was cut by 5 bases and J by 8 bases, with 18 bases left in between. The CDR3 covers 13 residues. Germline V lookup: CDR1 DFQATT, CDR2 SNEGSKA (reference sequence). The CDR3 reads CSARGYKDIGYTF. In DNA, the CDR3 is TGCAGTGCTCGCGGCTACAAGGACATCGGCTACACCTTC.

DNA for the CDR3: TGTGCCAGCAGCAATTTGGGCAGGGCTGAAGCTTTCTTT. Translating it yields CASSNLGRAEAFF. The rearrangement uses TRBV7-9 and TRBJ1-1; D is perhaps TRBD1 (5 bases). Germline-derived CDR1 and CDR2 are SEHNR and FQNEAQ (reference sequence). The CDR3 length is 13 residues. V lost 5 bases to trimming and J lost 6 bases, with 13 bases between them.

This clonotype turned up a few times. CDR3 nucleotide sequence: TGTGCCAGCAGCCGGAGGGCTAATGAAAAACTGTTTTTT. It is translated as CASSRRANEKLFF. V usage is TRBV7-9 and J usage is TRBJ1-4; D is unresolved. The germline CDR1 and CDR2 sequences are SEHNR and FQNEAQ (reference sequence). The CDR3 loop spans 13 amino acids. With 5 bases removed from V and 3 bases from J, the gap between germline ends came to 7 bases.

The chain carries TRBV6-5 and TRBJ2-4; 9 nucleotides align to TRBD1. With V trimmed by 3 bases and J by 5 bases, 5 bases remained unmatched. Germline lookup yields CDR1 MNHEY and CDR2 SVGAGI. CDR3 length equals 15 residues. CDR3 sequence: CASSYLRDRENIQYF. The CDR3 bases are TGTGCCAGCAGTTATCTCCGGGACAGGGAAAACATTCAGTACTTC.

The V call is TRBV4-1, the J call TRBJ1-5; D gene uncertain. V lost 1 base and J lost 3, with 7 bases in between. The CDR3 has 14 amino acids. In germline, CDR1 is MGHRA, CDR2 YSYEKL. The CDR3, as DNA: TGCGCCAGCAGCCAAGTAACGGACAATCAGCCCCAGCATTTT. This sequence encodes CASSQVTDNQPQHF.

The J gene is TRBJ2-3, the V gene TRBV5-5, with a tentative D call TRBD1 (6 bases). Deletions cut 0 bases from V and 1 base from J, with 12 bases between. The germline gives CDR1 SGHKS, CDR2 YYEKEE (reference sequence). The CDR3 is made up of 16 amino acids. The CDR3 loop reads CASSLGGLLGTDTQYF. As DNA, the CDR3 is TGTGCCAGCAGCTTGGGGGGGCTGTTGGGCACAGATACGCAGTATTTT.

V is TRBV6-2 or TRBV6-3 and J is TRBJ2-1; TRBD2 aligns across 11 bases. CDR3 size: 15 residues. Germline values: CDR1 MNHEY, CDR2 SVGEGT. The ends lost 6 bases at V and 8 bases at J; junction bases unmatched: 9. CDR3 residues: CASRIAGGGADEQFF. For the CDR3, the DNA is TGTGCCAGCAGAATAGCGGGGGGGGGTGCGGATGAGCAGTTCTTC.

V is TRBV4-3 and J is TRBJ1-1; possibly TRBD1 for D (5 bases). V was trimmed by 0 bases and J by 3 bases, leaving 8 bases between them. CDR3 size: 14 residues. In germline, CDR1 is LGHNA, CDR2 YSLEER. The CDR3 region has the DNA TGCGCCAGCAGCCAAGATGGGGGACACACTGAAGCTTTCTTT. This codes for CASSQDGGHTEAFF.

This clonotype showed up many times. V is TRBV12-3 or TRBV12-4 and J is TRBJ2-1, with a weak D call TRBD2 (7 bases). The ends were cut back, 3 bases at V and 2 bases at J, with 11 bases in the middle. The CDR3 runs to 15 residues. DNA for the CDR3: TGTGCCAGCAGTTTGGGGGGGGGCACCTACAATGAGCAGTTCTTC. Its protein product is CASSLGGGTYNEQFF.

This clonotype was found a few times. The gene calls are TRBV27 and TRBJ2-7; 8 bases are a match to TRBD1. V was pared by 0 bases and J by 2 bases, with 3 bases of the junction left unmatched. Germline V lookup: CDR1 MNHEY, CDR2 SMNVEV (reference sequence). This CDR3 is built from 15 residues. CDR3 loop: CASSLSTGVTYEQYV. The CDR3 nucleotides read TGTGCCAGCAGTTTATCGACAGGGGTAACCTACGAGCAGTACGTC.

This clonotype was recorded many times. At one of its ends the junction is not consistent with the germline gene, which may arise from a read error. V and J are TRBV6-5 and TRBJ1-1; D may be TRBD1 (5 bases). CDR1 and CDR2 (germline): MNHEY, SVGAGI. The CDR3 length is 16 residues. The chain's CDR3 is CASNYRRPSRSTEAFF. CDR3 nucleotides: TGTGCCAGCAATTACAGGAGGCCTTCCAGGAGCACTGAAGCTTTCTTT.